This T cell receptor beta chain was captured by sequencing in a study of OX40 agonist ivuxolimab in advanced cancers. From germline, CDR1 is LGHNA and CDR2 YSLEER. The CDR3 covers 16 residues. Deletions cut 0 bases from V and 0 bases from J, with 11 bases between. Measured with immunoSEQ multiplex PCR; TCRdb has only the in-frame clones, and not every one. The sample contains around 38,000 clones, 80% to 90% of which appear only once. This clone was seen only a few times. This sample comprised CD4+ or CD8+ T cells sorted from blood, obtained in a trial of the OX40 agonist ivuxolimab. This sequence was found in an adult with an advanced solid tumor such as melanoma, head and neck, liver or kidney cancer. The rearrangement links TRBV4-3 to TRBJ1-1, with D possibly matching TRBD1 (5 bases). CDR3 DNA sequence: TGCGCCAGCAGCCAAGAACCCGGGACGGTGAACACTGAAGCTTTCTTT. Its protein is CASSQEPGTVNTEAFF.